Listed here are 31 T cell receptor beta chains from one sample, sequenced in a study of cytomegalovirus exposure and HLA in healthy donors. 13 Jbeta primers and 60 Vbeta primers were used for the PCR. TCRdb's copy holds only in-frame clones and misses some; the assay was immunoSEQ multiplex PCR. Seen here are roughly 100,000 clones, more than 60% observed once, and the top ten hold around 5.3%. Sequenced input: PBMCs. Receptor source: a male donor in good health and CMV-seronegative.

V usage is TRBV4-1 and J usage is TRBJ2-2; unclear D gene. V dropped 0 bases and J dropped 4 bases, with 6 bases sitting between them. This CDR3 is built from 14 residues. Germline-derived CDR1 and CDR2 are MGHRA and YSYEKL. DNA for the CDR3: TGCGCCAGCAGCCAAGATTACAGCACCGGGGAGCTGTTTTTT. Amino acids: CASSQDYSTGELFF.

The chain links TRBV30 to TRBJ1-4; D is possibly TRBD1 (6 bases). The V end was cut by 5 bases, the J end by 8 bases, with 15 bases between. The CDR3 is made up of 13 amino acids. Looked up from germline, CDR1 is GTSNPN and CDR2 is SVGIG (reference sequence). The CDR3 DNA is TGTGCCTGGGCTCAGGGGCCGGGCGAAAAACTGTTTTTT. Translation: CAWAQGPGEKLFF. Full variable domain (missing parts from reference TRBV30 and TRBJ1-4): SQTIHQWPATLVQPVGSPLSLECTVEGTSNPNLYWYRQAAGRGLQLLFYSVGIGQISSEVPQNLSASRPQDRQFILSSKKLLLSDSGFYLCAWAQGPGEKLFFGSGTQLSVL.

V gene TRBV6-1 combines with J gene TRBJ1-5; D unclear. The germline V and J ends were trimmed by 7 bases and 0 bases, with 10 bases remaining between them. The length of the CDR3 is 14 residues. Per the germline V gene, CDR1 is MNHNS and CDR2 is SASEGT. Here the CDR3 DNA reads TGTGCCAGCACCGAAGCGTATAGCAATCAGCCCCAGCATTTT. Translated, it gives CASTEAYSNQPQHF.

The chain carries TRBV2 and TRBJ2-2; 7 bases are a match to TRBD2. Germline CDR1 and CDR2: SNHLY and FYNNEI. V shed 6 bases, J shed 4 bases, and the junction held 11 bases outside the gene matches. The CDR3 runs 16 residues. CDR3 coding DNA: TGTGCCAGCAGAGAGGGTGCGGGAGTAGCCACCGGGGAGCTGTTTTTT. It codes for CASREGAGVATGELFF.

V is TRBV4-3 and J is TRBJ1-1; D unresolved. CDR3 length: 13 amino acids. V was trimmed by 4 bases and J by 8 bases, leaving 14 bases between them. Germline CDR1 LGHNA, CDR2 YSLEER. The CDR3 DNA sequence: TGCGCCAGCAGCCCCCGGGGTCCCACCGAAGCTTTCTTT. It yields the protein CASSPRGPTEAFF.

V and J are TRBV7-8 and TRBJ2-7; D is ambiguous. The germline gives CDR1 SGHVS, CDR2 FQNEAQ. The CDR3 is 16 residues long. Trimming took 0 bases from V and 1 from J, leaving 13 bases between them. The CDR3 DNA reads TGTGCCAGCAGCTTAGCTTTCACAGTGAAATCCTACGAGCAGTACTTC. Protein product: CASSLAFTVKSYEQYF.

The gene calls are TRBV13 and TRBJ2-7; 7 bases match TRBD1. V trimming: 0 bases; J trimming: 3 bases; junction bases outside the gene matches: 2. CDR3 length: 14 residues. CDR1 is PRHDT and CDR2 is FYEKMQ in the germline V gene (reference sequence). The CDR3 region is CASSLGDRVYEQYF. The CDR3 nucleotides read TGTGCCAGCAGCTTAGGTGACAGGGTCTACGAGCAGTACTTC. The variable domain in full, completed from reference TRBV13 and TRBJ2-7, reads AAGVIQSPRHLIKEKRETATLKCYPIPRHDTVYWYQQGPGQDPQFLISFYEKMQSDKGSIPDRFSAQQFSDYHSELNMSSLELGDSALYFCASSLGDRVYEQYFGPGTRLTVT.

This clone was counted at least ten times. The rearrangement links TRBV6-1 to TRBJ1-4; maybe TRBD1 (5 bases). V lost 6 bases to trimming and J lost 5 bases, with 16 bases between them. Germline-derived CDR1 and CDR2 are MNHNS and SASEGT. This CDR3 spans 15 amino acids. CDR3 in amino acids: CASSPGGKGNEKLFF. CDR3 sequence (DNA): TGTGCCAGCAGCCCGGGGGGGAAAGGGAATGAAAAACTGTTTTTT.

The V call is TRBV20-1, the J call TRBJ2-5, with D possibly matching TRBD2 (6 bases). Germline V gene sequence: CDR1 DFQATT, CDR2 SNEGSKA (reference sequence). Trimming removed 6 bases at V and 5 bases at J, with 10 bases between. CDR3 size: 11 residues. The CDR3 DNA reads as TGCAGTGCGGGGGGTTGGGAGACCCAGTACTTC. Translating it yields CSAGGWETQYF.

The chain recombines TRBV5-4 with TRBJ2-7; D gene ambiguous. V was shortened by 2 bases and J by 4 bases, with 10 bases between the two germline ends. Germline V gives CDR1 SGHNT, CDR2 YYREEE (reference sequence). The CDR3 covers 13 residues. The CDR3 reads CASSLDITYEQYF. The CDR3 nucleotides are TGTGCCAGCAGCTTAGACATAACGTACGAGCAGTACTTC.

V gene TRBV7-2 combines with J gene TRBJ2-7; 12 nucleotides agree with TRBD2. There are 15 residues in the CDR3. V lost 5 bases, J lost 2 bases, and 4 bases stayed unmatched. From germline, CDR1 is SGHTA and CDR2 FQGNSA. The CDR3 nucleotides read TGTGCCAGCAGCACCGGACTAGCGGGACCCTACGAGCAGTACTTC. Amino acids: CASSTGLAGPYEQYF.

The table lists this clone with a count of one. The V gene is TRBV2, the J gene TRBJ2-7; 7 bases fit TRBD2. Germline CDR1 and CDR2: SNHLY and FYNNEI. The CDR3 consists of 14 residues. J was trimmed by 6 bases and V by 4 bases; bases with no gene match: 9. CDR3 in DNA: TGTGCCAGCAGTGTCACGGCGGGAGCGGTCGAGCAGTACTTC. Protein: CASSVTAGAVEQYF.

V gene TRBV7-9 combines with J gene TRBJ2-1, with D hard to call. Germline loops: CDR1 SEHNR, CDR2 FQNEAQ (reference sequence). Deletions cut 5 bases from V and 10 bases from J, with 12 bases between. The CDR3 totals 12 residues. This CDR3 is CASSADLREQFF. DNA of the CDR3: TGTGCCAGCAGCGCGGATCTGAGGGAGCAGTTCTTC. Variable domain in full (rest from reference TRBV7-9 and TRBJ2-1): DTGVSQNPRHKITKRGQNVTFRCDPISEHNRLYWYRQTLGQGPEFLTYFQNEAQLEKSRLLSDRFSAERPKGSFSTLEIQRTEQGDSAMYLCASSADLREQFFGPGTRLTVL.

The rearrangement joins TRBV7-9 to TRBJ1-6; D is unresolved. The V gene's germline CDR1 is SEHNR and CDR2 FQNEAQ (reference sequence). Between the trimmed V and J ends, which lost 4 bases and 8 bases, there was a span of 15 bases. The CDR3 covers 15 residues. The CDR3 DNA reads as TGTGCCAGCAGCTCTAGCCGGCAGGTCGATTCACCCCTCCACTTT. It encodes CASSSSRQVDSPLHF.

This chain joins TRBV4-1 and TRBJ1-5; unclear D gene. Germline V gene data show CDR1 as MGHRA and CDR2 as YSYEKL. The CDR3 has 13 amino acids. Trimming cost V 1 base and J 10 bases, with 11 bases left between them. The DNA of the CDR3 is TGCGCCAGCAGCCAAGGCCCTTCGGGACCCCAGCATTTT. It yields the protein CASSQGPSGPQHF.

For the CDR3, the DNA is TGTGCCAGCAGCTCTCAGGGGGCTCGGGAAACTGAAGCTTTCTTT. Encoded protein: CASSSQGARETEAFF. The V gene is TRBV7-8, the J gene TRBJ1-1; 8 bases line up with TRBD1. The CDR3 loop spans 15 amino acids. Germline-derived CDR1 and CDR2 are SGHVS and FQNEAQ. The junction had 9 bases not matched to a gene; V was cut back by 4 bases and J by 5 bases. Full variable domain (remainder filled in from reference TRBV7-8 and TRBJ1-1): GAGVSQSPRYKVAKRGQDVALRCDPISGHVSLFWYQQALGQGPEFLTYFQNEAQLDKSGLPSDRFFAERPEGSVSTLKIQRTQQEDSAVYLCASSSQGARETEAFFGQGTRLTVV.

The chain combines TRBV9 with TRBJ2-5, with unresolved D. The J call is in doubt because the DNA end fits TRBJ2-7 better. CDR3 length: 12 amino acids. In germline, CDR1 is SGDLS, CDR2 YYNGEE. The CDR3 bases are TGTGCCAGCAGCGTAGGGAGCGACGAGCAGTACTTC. This gives the protein CASSVGSDEQYF.

The chain recombines TRBV18 with TRBJ2-7, with TRBD1 identical over 9 bases. CDR3 length equals 15 residues. Germline loops: CDR1 KGHSH, CDR2 LQKENI. The V gene end was trimmed by 4 bases and the J gene end by 3 bases; junction bases not matched to a gene: 7. The DNA for the CDR3 is TGTGCCAGCTCACTAACAGGGGGCGAGATCTACGAGCAGTACTTC. This sequence encodes CASSLTGGEIYEQYF.

The chain recombines TRBV15 with TRBJ2-1; 8 nucleotides match TRBD2. Germline lookup yields CDR1 LNHNV and CDR2 YYDKDF (reference sequence). The CDR3 loop spans 13 amino acids. V lost 5 bases and J lost 8; bases outside the gene matches: 5. The CDR3 spells CATSGSGIDEQFF. The CDR3 DNA reads TGTGCCACCAGCGGTAGCGGGATCGATGAGCAGTTCTTC.

This clone was recorded a few times. The chain links TRBV19 to TRBJ2-5, with 7 bases that match TRBD1. The J call may not be correct, given that the DNA end is closer to TRBJ2-7. Germline V gene lookup returns CDR1 LNHDA and CDR2 SQIVND (reference sequence). This CDR3 comprises 14 residues. CDR3 region: CASSERQGRNEQYF. For the CDR3, the DNA is TGTGCCAGTAGTGAAAGACAGGGACGGAACGAGCAGTACTTC.

Notes on this clone: One end of the junction varies from germline; a read error may be responsible. The chain is built from TRBV7-2 and TRBJ1-2, with D tentatively TRBD1 (6 bases). CDR1 is SGHTA, CDR2 FQGNSA, per germline. The CDR3 contains 11 residues. DNA of the CDR3: TGTGCCAGCAGCTTAGCGGGGGCGAGGGCCTTC. Protein: CASSLAGARAF. The full variable domain, its missing parts supplied by reference TRBV7-2 and TRBJ1-2, is GAGVSQSPSNKVTEKGKDVELRCDPISGHTALYWYRQSLGQGLEFLIYFQGNSAPDKSGLPSDRFSAERTGGSVSTLTIQRTQQEDSAVYLCASSLAGARAFGSGTRLTVV.

The chain combines TRBV2 with TRBJ1-2; TRBD1 agrees at 7 bases. CDR1 and CDR2 (germline): SNHLY, FYNNEI. CDR3 length equals 13 residues. Trimming at V came to 10 bases and at J to 8 bases, leaving 13 bases not matched to a gene. The CDR3 nucleotides are TGTGCCATACAGACAGGGACGGTGGGGGGCTACACCTTC. It is translated as CAIQTGTVGGYTF.

The DNA of the CDR3 is TGTGCCAGCAGCCCGCATGGGGGAGGGACCTACAATGAGCAGTTCTTC. This gives the protein CASSPHGGGTYNEQFF. The chain is built from TRBV7-3 and TRBJ2-1, with 7 bases that match TRBD2. The V segment lost 5 bases and the J segment 2 bases; nucleotides outside the gene matches: 9. The CDR3 runs 16 residues. Germline CDR1 reads SGHTA; CDR2 reads FQGTGA.

The CDR3 protein is CASSLSRAGETQYF. In DNA form, the CDR3 reads TGTGCCAGCAGCTTAAGCCGAGCGGGCGAGACCCAGTACTTC. The chain recombines TRBV7-2 with TRBJ2-5; D is perhaps TRBD2 (6 bases). This CDR3 has 14 amino acids. Germline V gives CDR1 SGHTA, CDR2 FQGNSA. V lost 2 bases and J 5 bases, leaving 12 bases between the germline ends.

The chain combines TRBV25-1 with TRBJ2-7; D remains ambiguous. CDR3 size: 11 residues. Trimming left V 0 bases short and J 8 bases short, with 5 bases between. CDR1 and CDR2 (germline): MGHDK, SYGVNS. The CDR3 DNA follows: TGTGCCAGCAGTGAATACGCGAAGCAGTACTTC. Its translation: CASSEYAKQYF.

The V gene is TRBV9, the J gene TRBJ2-3; D remains ambiguous. The germline CDR1 and CDR2 sequences are SGDLS and YYNGEE. V lost 0 bases to trimming and J lost 3 bases, with 8 bases between them. The CDR3 has 14 residues. This chain's CDR3 is CASSVGYGTDTQYF. In DNA form, the CDR3 reads TGTGCCAGCAGCGTAGGTTACGGGACAGATACGCAGTATTTT.

The chain carries TRBV5-4 and TRBJ2-6; TRBD2 matches 8 bases. The CDR3 has 17 residues. Germline loops: CDR1 SGHNT, CDR2 YYREEE (reference sequence). The V and J ends lost 2 bases and 0 bases, in that order; junction bases with no gene match: 4. The CDR3 nucleotides read TGTGCCAGCAGCTTAGCGGGAGCCGTCTCTGGGGCCAACGTCCTGACTTTC. Amino acid sequence: CASSLAGAVSGANVLTF.

The V call is TRBV4-1, the J call TRBJ1-5; TRBD1 matches at 9 bases. The V and J ends lost 3 bases and 2 bases, in that order; junction bases with no gene match: 5. The CDR3 has 16 amino acids. The germline CDR1 and CDR2 sequences are MGHRA and YSYEKL. The CDR3 coding sequence is TGCGCCAGCAGCCACGGGGACAGGGACGGCAATCAGCCCCAGCATTTT. Protein sequence: CASSHGDRDGNQPQHF.

The DNA for the CDR3 is TGTGCCAGCAGCTCGGGACAGCTTAGCAATCAGCCCCAGCATTTT. Its translation: CASSSGQLSNQPQHF. This chain connects TRBV7-2 to TRBJ1-5; TRBD1 matches 7 bases. CDR1 is SGHTA and CDR2 is FQGNSA in the germline V gene. The junction had 3 bases not matched to a gene; V was cut back by 4 bases and J by 0 bases. The length of the CDR3 is 15 residues.

In this sample, this clone turned up once. The J gene is TRBJ1-1, the V gene TRBV19, with D hard to call. The germline V gene encodes CDR1 LNHDA and CDR2 SQIVND (reference sequence). V was cut by 7 bases and J by 1 base, with 7 bases left in between. The length of the CDR3 is 12 residues. CDR3 region: CASTAGNTEAFF. The DNA of the CDR3 is TGTGCCAGTACCGCGGGGAACACTGAAGCTTTCTTT. The entire variable domain, with the rest obtained from reference TRBV19 and TRBJ1-1, is as follows: DGGITQSPKYLFRKEGQNVTLSCEQNLNHDAMYWYRQDPGQGLRLIYYSQIVNDFQKGDIAEGYSVSREKKESFPLTVTSAQKNPTAFYLCASTAGNTEAFFGQGTRLTVV.

This chain uses TRBV4-3 with TRBJ1-1; TRBD1 might be the D (5 bases). The V end lost 0 bases, the J end lost 1 base, and 6 bases lay between the germline ends. Germline CDR1 reads LGHNA; CDR2 reads YSLEER. This CDR3 contains 14 residues. In DNA form, the CDR3 reads TGCGCCAGCAGCCAAGATGACAGGAACACTGAAGCTTTCTTT. This codes for CASSQDDRNTEAFF.